The rows below give T cell receptor beta chains drawn from one sample of a study of CD4+ T cells in melanoma. Measured with immunoSEQ multiplex PCR; TCRdb has only the in-frame clones, and not every one. The data hold around 130,000 clones, with about 90% observed a single time. These receptors came from a human donor with melanoma. Both conserved end residues are part of each CDR3. A D gene is named only where the DNA matches it firmly. Expanded clones get a size class; other rows say once, few or many, or leave the size out.

clone_size j_call d_call v_call cdr3_aa cdr3_nt
once TRBJ2-4 - TRBV5-1 CASSPYGSLAKNIQYF TGCGCCAGCAGTCCGTACGGATCACTAGCCAAAAACATTCAGTACTTC
- TRBJ2-1 - TRBV4-1 CASSQTTSREFAEQFF TGCGCCAGCAGCCAAACCACTTCCAGGGAATTCGCTGAGCAGTTCTTC
- TRBJ2-3 TRBD2 TRBV5-1 CASSTSGAGTDTQYF TGCGCCAGCAGCACCAGCGGGGCGGGCACAGATACGCAGTATTTT
- TRBJ1-5 TRBD1 TRBV6-6 CASSTTGQGRQPQHF TGTGCCAGCAGTACTACGGGACAGGGACGTCAGCCCCAGCATTTT
- TRBJ2-5 TRBD1 TRBV5-1 CASSLLTGTGETQYF TGCGCCAGCAGCTTGTTGACGGGGACAGGGGAGACCCAGTACTTC
- TRBJ2-7 - TRBV15 CATSRSDSRSSYEQYF TGTGCCACCAGCAGATCGGACAGTAGGTCCTCCTACGAGCAGTACTTC
- TRBJ1-6 - TRBV9 CASSPRHLDSSSYNSPLHF TGTGCCAGCAGCCCGCGGCACCTTGACTCAAGCTCCTATAATTCACCCCTCCACTTT
- TRBJ1-5 - TRBV7-2 CASSSAGRSNQPQHF TGTGCCAGCAGCTCCGCGGGAAGAAGCAATCAGCCCCAGCATTTT
- TRBJ1-6 - TRBV30 CAWSAYRVGYRLNSPLHF TGTGCCTGGAGTGCCTACCGTGTTGGGTACCGGCTTAATTCACCCCTCCACTTT
- TRBJ2-1 TRBD1 TRBV15 CATSIDRVGNEQFF TGTGCCACCAGCATAGACAGGGTTGGCAATGAGCAGTTCTTC
- TRBJ2-3 - TRBV7-9 CASSLGTQYF TGTGCCAGCAGCTTGGGAACGCAGTATTTT